The rows below give T cell receptor beta chains drawn from one sample of a study of blood T cell repertoires in COVID-19. Repertoires were generated with immunoSEQ multiplex PCR, while TCRdb's copy carries only in-frame clones and drops some. The sample includes 350,000 to 450,000 clones, 75% to 90% seen only once; the top ten take more than 3%. The sequenced sample was peripheral blood. All receptors derive from a woman in her late teens or twenties with acute or convalescent COVID-19. Both conserved end residues are trimmed from each CDR3. Clone size, where shown, is once, few, many, or a class for clones that have expanded.

clone_size: .
j_call: TRBJ1-4
v_call: TRBV11-2
cdr3_aa: ASSPSSTEVVKLF

clone_size: .
j_call: TRBJ1-1
v_call: TRBV5-1
cdr3_aa: ASSHTLTSDTEAF

clone_size: once
j_call: TRBJ1-1
v_call: TRBV7-9
cdr3_aa: AAWGQGTSTEAF

clone_size: .
j_call: TRBJ2-2
v_call: TRBV5-1
cdr3_aa: ASSTGLAAAGELF

clone_size: .
j_call: TRBJ2-7
v_call: TRBV11-2
cdr3_aa: ASSSGTSGRYEQY

clone_size: .
j_call: TRBJ1-5
v_call: TRBV6-4
cdr3_aa: ASSDGPNQPQH

clone_size: .
j_call: TRBJ2-2
v_call: TRBV20-1
cdr3_aa: SASIGVGNGELF

clone_size: few
j_call: TRBJ1-1
v_call: TRBV27
cdr3_aa: ASSFSVLSTEAF

clone_size: .
j_call: TRBJ2-5
v_call: TRBV30
cdr3_aa: AWSVAFAGQSTQY

clone_size: .
j_call: TRBJ2-5
v_call: TRBV5-1
cdr3_aa: ASRSSGVQETQY

clone_size: .
j_call: TRBJ2-5
v_call: TRBV5-4
cdr3_aa: ASSFPVAGGKETQY

clone_size: .
j_call: TRBJ2-5
v_call: TRBV4-1
cdr3_aa: ASSQGLAEETQY

clone_size: .
j_call: TRBJ1-2
v_call: TRBV24-1
cdr3_aa: ATSDSRRNYGYT

clone_size: .
j_call: TRBJ2-1
v_call: TRBV6-5
cdr3_aa: ASGKREASYNEQF

clone_size: .
j_call: TRBJ2-3
v_call: TRBV30
cdr3_aa: AWSEQRGVFSDTQY

clone_size: .
j_call: TRBJ2-1
v_call: TRBV5-1
cdr3_aa: ASSYIMTDNEQF

clone_size: .
j_call: TRBJ2-7
v_call: TRBV28
cdr3_aa: ASSGRQGSYEQY

clone_size: .
j_call: TRBJ1-2
v_call: TRBV5-6
cdr3_aa: ASSSTYRDPYGYT

clone_size: .
j_call: TRBJ1-4
v_call: TRBV30
cdr3_aa: AWSAAMGAREKLF

clone_size: once
j_call: TRBJ2-1
v_call: TRBV19
cdr3_aa: ASSIGTVGREVRATYNEQF

clone_size: .
j_call: TRBJ1-1
v_call: TRBV15
cdr3_aa: ATSRGGSWTEAF

clone_size: .
j_call: TRBJ2-7
v_call: TRBV6-5
cdr3_aa: ASSYYPGPGGEQY

clone_size: .
j_call: TRBJ1-2
v_call: TRBV6-8
cdr3_aa: ASTHPPGKDYGYT

clone_size: once
j_call: .
v_call: TRBV6-4
cdr3_aa: ATEPGLALPSYEQY

clone_size: .
j_call: TRBJ1-4
v_call: TRBV2
cdr3_aa: ASSVTTNEKLF

clone_size: .
j_call: TRBJ1-6
v_call: TRBV4-1
cdr3_aa: ASSQEDRLSPLH

clone_size: .
j_call: TRBJ2-3
v_call: TRBV7-9
cdr3_aa: ASSSSGDTQY

clone_size: .
j_call: TRBJ2-1
v_call: TRBV24-1
cdr3_aa: ATSEPPTGNEQF

clone_size: .
j_call: TRBJ1-5
v_call: TRBV28
cdr3_aa: ATNTGDQPQH

clone_size: .
j_call: TRBJ2-2
v_call: TRBV15
cdr3_aa: ATSLGIQGIGELF

clone_size: .
j_call: TRBJ2-1
v_call: TRBV13
cdr3_aa: ASSLSGGNYNEQF

clone_size: .
j_call: TRBJ2-7
v_call: TRBV12-3/TRBV12-4
cdr3_aa: ASAAWAYEQY

clone_size: .
j_call: TRBJ1-1
v_call: TRBV4-1
cdr3_aa: ASSQDRAGGVLVHEAF

clone_size: .
j_call: TRBJ2-3
v_call: TRBV5-1
cdr3_aa: ASSRSRGGTTDTQY

clone_size: .
j_call: TRBJ1-6
v_call: TRBV6-1
cdr3_aa: ASTETASGSYNSPLH

clone_size: .
j_call: TRBJ2-7
v_call: TRBV12-2
cdr3_aa: ASRLARFLRPEGYEQY

clone_size: .
j_call: TRBJ2-7
v_call: TRBV28
cdr3_aa: ASSPGGSWN

clone_size: .
j_call: TRBJ2-7
v_call: TRBV27
cdr3_aa: ASSRPGQGSGGVYEQY

clone_size: .
j_call: TRBJ2-7
v_call: TRBV28
cdr3_aa: ASSLRGAYEQY

clone_size: .
j_call: TRBJ1-2
v_call: TRBV19
cdr3_aa: ASRPGAGQGVGGYT

clone_size: .
j_call: TRBJ1-2
v_call: TRBV21-1
cdr3_aa: ASSTVDRYYGYT

clone_size: .
j_call: TRBJ1-4
v_call: TRBV2
cdr3_aa: ASKGQSNEKLF

clone_size: .
j_call: TRBJ1-2
v_call: TRBV6-4
cdr3_aa: ASSPGPHGAYGYT

clone_size: .
j_call: TRBJ1-3
v_call: TRBV28
cdr3_aa: ASGAGGTGNTIY

clone_size: .
j_call: TRBJ2-3
v_call: TRBV4-1
cdr3_aa: ASSQDQRRTTDTQY